The clone carrying this T cell receptor beta chain was counted at least ten times. Antigen specificity is unknown. The TCR beta library used iRepertoire HTBI primers with Arm-PCR amplification of CDR3. TCRdb re-derived calls from the multiplex PCR reads in MiXCR, one entry per CDR3 protein. The sample holds a few hundred thousand distinct CDR3 sequences; roughly 17% are singletons and the top ten take about 27%. The time point: newly diagnosed GD, antithyroid drugs for less than 3 months. Generation of the TCR library employed RNA extracted from PBMCs. This entry comes from a study of regulatory T cells in long-lasting Graves disease. Study results and limitations: Among samples with persistent disease, TRBV28, TRBJ1-2 and TRBJ2-5 were favored.

With 1 base removed from V and 0 bases from J, the gap between germline ends came to 10 bases. This CDR3 comprises 15 residues. From germline, CDR1 is SGHAT and CDR2 FQNNGV. These data were likewise used in another study, on T cells in Graves' hyperthyroidism and ophthalmopathy. That investigation notes: During a first-round RT-PCR of the TCR CDR3, the HTBI primer set was used. Most thyroid-expanded clonotypes above 0.001 were also found in blood.

The source was peripheral blood mononuclear cells (PBMCs), collected at new diagnosis, from a patient treated with antithyroid drugs. V gene TRBV11-2 combines with J gene TRBJ2-7; D not certain. This TCR came from a man between 40 and 49 years old with Graves disease. CDR3 coding DNA: TGTGCCAGCAGCTTAGTTCTCTCGAGCTCCTACGAGCAGTACTTC. Amino acid sequence: CASSLVLSSSYEQYF.